These 6 T cell receptor beta chains originate from one sample sequenced in a study of OX40 agonist ivuxolimab in advanced cancers. The protocol was immunoSEQ multiplex PCR, while the TCRdb copy is restricted to in-frame clones and leaves out a portion. The sample has some 69,000 clones, about 88% seen once; the top ten hold 3% to 4%. Here the sequenced sample was CD4+ or CD8+ T cells sorted from blood, taken in a trial of the OX40 agonist ivuxolimab. These receptors came from an adult with an advanced solid tumor such as melanoma, head and neck, liver or kidney cancer.

The CDR3 region has the DNA TGTGCCAGCAGTGAGACGGCAGGGGGGGAGACCCAGTACTTC. This codes for CASSETAGGETQYF. This chain joins TRBV6-1 and TRBJ2-5, with D tentatively TRBD1 (7 bases). The CDR3 is 14 residues long. V was trimmed by 3 bases and J by 5 bases, leaving 13 bases between them. Per germline, CDR1 MNHNS and CDR2 SASEGT.

The chain recombines TRBV6-1 with TRBJ2-7, with 12 bases aligning to TRBD1. CDR1 is MNHNS, CDR2 SASEGT, per germline. V trimming: 7 bases; J trimming: 4 bases; junction bases outside the gene matches: 8. The CDR3 sequence is 15 residues long. DNA of the CDR3: TGTGCCAGCAAGGGGACAGGGGGCTTTCGGTACGAGCAGTACTTC. It codes for CASKGTGGFRYEQYF.

This chain uses TRBV5-5 with TRBJ1-3; D not certain. CDR1 and CDR2 from the germline V gene are SGHKS and YYEKEE (reference sequence). V was pared by 0 bases and J by 6 bases, with 7 bases between. This CDR3 is built from 13 residues. DNA of the CDR3: TGTGCCAGCAGCTTGGCCCTGGAAAACACCATATATTTT. Translation: CASSLALENTIYF.

This chain joins TRBV7-9 and TRBJ1-2, with D possibly being TRBD1 (5 bases). The germline V gene encodes CDR1 SEHNR and CDR2 FQNEAQ (reference sequence). The length of the CDR3 is 13 residues. V was trimmed by 1 base and J by 5 bases, leaving 8 bases between them. Here the CDR3 DNA reads TGTGCCAGCAGCTTAGTAGGGACGTATGGCTACACCTTC. It encodes CASSLVGTYGYTF.

V usage is TRBV5-4 and J usage is TRBJ1-1, with TRBD1 as a possible D gene (6 bases). The CDR3 has 15 amino acids. With 0 bases removed from V and 2 bases from J, the gap between germline ends came to 11 bases. In germline, CDR1 is SGHNT, CDR2 YYREEE (reference sequence). CDR3 nucleotide sequence: TGTGCCAGCAGCTTGGGCTCCAGGGGCAACACTGAAGCTTTCTTT. Encoded protein: CASSLGSRGNTEAFF.

In its sample, this clone was seen a few times. This rearrangement joins TRBV19 to TRBJ1-2, with 8 bases identical to TRBD1. Germline CDR1 is LNHDA and CDR2 is SQIVND (reference sequence). The CDR3 is 13 amino acids. The trim removed 6 bases at V and 0 bases at J, leaving 0 bases unmatched. CDR3 sequence (DNA): TGTGCCAGTAGGGACAGGGCTAACTATGGCTACACCTTC. Protein sequence: CASRDRANYGYTF.